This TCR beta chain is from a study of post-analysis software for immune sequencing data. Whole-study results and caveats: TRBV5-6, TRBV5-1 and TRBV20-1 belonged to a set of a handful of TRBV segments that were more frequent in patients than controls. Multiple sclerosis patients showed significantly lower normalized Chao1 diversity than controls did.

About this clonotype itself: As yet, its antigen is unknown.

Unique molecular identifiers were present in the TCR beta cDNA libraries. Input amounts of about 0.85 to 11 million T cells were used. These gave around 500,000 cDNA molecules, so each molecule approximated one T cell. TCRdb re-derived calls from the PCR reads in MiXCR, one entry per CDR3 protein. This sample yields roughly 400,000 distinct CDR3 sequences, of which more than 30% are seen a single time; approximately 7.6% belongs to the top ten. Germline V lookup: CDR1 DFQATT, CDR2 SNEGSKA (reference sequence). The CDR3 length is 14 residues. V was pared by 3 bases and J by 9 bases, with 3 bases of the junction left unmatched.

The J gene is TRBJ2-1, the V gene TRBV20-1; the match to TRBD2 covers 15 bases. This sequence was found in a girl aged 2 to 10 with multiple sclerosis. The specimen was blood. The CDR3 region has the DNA TGCAGTGCTAGGGGGACTAGCGGGAGGTTTGAGCAGTTCTTC. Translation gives CSARGTSGRFEQFF.